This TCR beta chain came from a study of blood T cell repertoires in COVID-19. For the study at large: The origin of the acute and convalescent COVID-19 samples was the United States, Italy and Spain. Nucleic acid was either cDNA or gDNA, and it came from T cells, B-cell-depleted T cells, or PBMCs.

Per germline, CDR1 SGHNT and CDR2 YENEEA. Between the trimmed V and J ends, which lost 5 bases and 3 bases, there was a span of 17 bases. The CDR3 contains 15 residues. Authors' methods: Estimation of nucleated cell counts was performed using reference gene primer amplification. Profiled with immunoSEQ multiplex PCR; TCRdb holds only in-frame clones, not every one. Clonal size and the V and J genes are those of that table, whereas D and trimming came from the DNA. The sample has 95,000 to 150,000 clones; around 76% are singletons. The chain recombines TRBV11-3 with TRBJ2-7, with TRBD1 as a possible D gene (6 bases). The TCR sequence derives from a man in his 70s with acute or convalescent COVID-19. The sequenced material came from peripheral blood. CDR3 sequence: CASSETGTRGYEQYF. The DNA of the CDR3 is TGTGCCAGCAGCGAAACCGGGACAAGGGGCTACGAGCAGTACTTC.